A single sample gave rise to the 10 T cell receptor beta chains below, sequenced in a study of T cell responses to AZD1222 COVID-19 vaccine. Sequenced by immunoSEQ multiplex PCR; TCRdb stores in-frame clones only, minus some. The sample yields 100,000 or so clones, roughly 86% seen once. Material: peripheral blood, obtained 28 days after the second AZD1222 dose. These receptors all come from an adult who received the AZD1222 COVID-19 vaccine.

This clone was counted once. The genes are TRBV9 and TRBJ1-6; D is unclear. This CDR3 is 15 amino acids long. V was clipped by 4 bases and J by 7 bases, with 15 bases between them. Per the germline V gene, CDR1 is SGDLS and CDR2 is YYNGEE. The CDR3 here is CASSTNNLGNSPLHF. The CDR3 nucleotides read TGTGCCAGCAGCACCAACAATCTGGGGAATTCACCCCTCCACTTT.

This chain links TRBV27 with TRBJ1-1; maybe TRBD1 (6 bases). Germline CDR1 and CDR2: MNHEY and SMNVEV (reference sequence). This CDR3 spans 16 amino acids. V shed 0 bases and J shed 6 bases, with 17 bases lying between them. The CDR3 region has the DNA TGTGCCAGCAGTTTATCGTCTGCAGGGGCCCCTGCTGAAGCTTTCTTT. Translating it yields CASSLSSAGAPAEAFF.

The chain combines TRBV7-3 with TRBJ2-7; tentatively, D is TRBD1 (8 bases). The CDR3 has 13 amino acids. Trimming took off 1 base at V and 6 bases at J, with 10 bases between the two ends. Germline CDR1 SGHTA, CDR2 FQGTGA. Here the CDR3 DNA reads TGTGCCAGCAGCTTAAACAGGGGGGGCGAGCAGTACTTC. This encodes CASSLNRGGEQYF.

The CDR3 region is CASSSPEGGYGYTF. CDR3 nucleotides: TGTGCCAGCAGTTCCCCTGAGGGGGGGTATGGCTACACCTTC. The chain uses TRBV27 and TRBJ1-2; a weak D match, TRBD1 (6 bases). Germline-derived CDR1 and CDR2 are MNHEY and SMNVEV (reference sequence). With 4 bases removed from V and 5 bases from J, the gap between germline ends came to 14 bases. There are 14 residues in the CDR3.

This clone appeared once. The gene calls are TRBV4-2 and TRBJ1-5; tentatively, D is TRBD1 (5 bases). The ends were cut back, 4 bases at V and 0 bases at J, with 7 bases in the middle. Looked up from germline, CDR1 is LGHNA and CDR2 is YNFKEQ. CDR3 size: 14 residues. CDR3 region: CASSLQGSNQPQHF. CDR3 DNA: TGTGCCAGCAGCCTGCAGGGTAGCAATCAGCCCCAGCATTTT.

The rearrangement links TRBV7-2 to TRBJ2-1; 7 bases are a match to TRBD1. The CDR3 extends over 16 amino acids. The trim removed 2 bases at V and 9 bases at J, leaving 13 bases unmatched. Germline V CDR1 and CDR2: SGHTA, FQGNSA. The CDR3 DNA follows: TGTGCCAGCAGCTTATTCGGGACAGTTACACGTGGTGAGCAGTTCTTC. Its protein product is CASSLFGTVTRGEQFF.

In nucleotides, the CDR3 is TGTGCCAGCAGTCGCGAACAGGGGGACACCATATATTTT. It is translated as CASSREQGDTIYF. The chain recombines TRBV2 with TRBJ1-3; 8 bases fit TRBD1. V lost 5 bases to trimming and J lost 8 bases; unmatched junction nucleotides: 5. The germline CDR1 and CDR2 sequences are SNHLY and FYNNEI. This CDR3 comprises 13 residues.

V gene TRBV12-3 or TRBV12-4 combines with J gene TRBJ2-3; D not certain. V gave up 3 bases and J gave up 8 bases, with 9 bases separating them. The CDR3 has 12 amino acids. CDR3 coding DNA: TGTGCCAGCAGTTTCCGAACGGGTACGCAGTATTTT. It specifies CASSFRTGTQYF.

V is TRBV28 and J is TRBJ1-5; the D is unclear. Germline V gene lookup returns CDR1 MDHEN and CDR2 SYDVKM. Trimming pared 4 bases from V and 3 bases from J, leaving 13 bases between. The CDR3 is 15 amino acids. In DNA form, the CDR3 reads TGTGCCAGCAGTTCGGCCGGACGGAACAATCAGCCCCAGCATTTT. Translating it yields CASSSAGRNNQPQHF.

CDR3 DNA sequence: TGTGCCAGCAGCTCGGCAGGGTATAATTCACCCCTCCACTTT. Translated, it gives CASSSAGYNSPLHF. The genes are TRBV7-9 and TRBJ1-6; TRBD1 might be the D (5 bases). The CDR3 is made up of 14 amino acids. Germline values: CDR1 SEHNR, CDR2 FQNEAQ (reference sequence). V was pared by 4 bases and J by 4 bases, with 8 bases between.